These 27 T cell receptor beta chains came from one sample sequenced in a study of T cells in Graves' hyperthyroidism and ophthalmopathy (dated by TCRdb to about 2019). Receptor libraries were prepared by multiplex PCR. Sequenced using an Illumina HiSeq 2000. The TCR beta CDR3 regions were amplified from RNA transcripts. A first-round RT-PCR of the TCR CDR3 used the HTBI primer set with the Qiagen OneStep RT-PCR kit. TCRdb handled the public reads itself, with Q25 trimming in fastp and clone calling in MiXCR, and kept productive beta chains. Rows merge per CDR3 protein into single entries with the most common DNA and genes. This sample holds 550,000 to 700,000 distinct CDR3 sequences; approximately 44% were observed only once. Roughly 19% of the sample belongs to the ten largest clones. The sample taken for sequencing was peripheral blood or thyroid tissue (not recorded which). The receptors originated from an adult woman with Graves' disease, either hyperthyroidism or ophthalmopathy (not recorded which).

This clonotype appeared many times. The chain recombines TRBV12-3 or TRBV12-4 with TRBJ2-7, with 7 nucleotides matching TRBD1. The CDR3 is made up of 13 amino acids. After removal of 2 bases from V and 6 bases from J, the junction contained 4 bases not matched to a gene. CDR3: CASSLSGGGEQYF. CDR3 coding DNA: TGTGCCAGCAGTTTATCAGGGGGTGGCGAGCAGTACTTC.

This clonotype occurred many times. The chain recombines TRBV25-1 with TRBJ1-1; possible D gene TRBD1, 6 bases. Germline V CDR1 and CDR2: MGHDK, SYGVNS. The CDR3 is made up of 11 amino acids. Trimming took 6 bases from V and 7 from J, leaving 9 bases between them. CDR3 bases: TGTGCCAGCAGAGGGGGGGTTGAAGCTTTCTTT. Translation gives CASRGGVEAFF.

This clonotype came up a few times. The CDR3 nucleotides read TGTGCCACCAGCAGTTTAGGGACGGGCTATGGCTACACCTTC. Protein: CATSSLGTGYGYTF. This chain links TRBV15 with TRBJ1-2; TRBD1 is a possible D gene (5 bases). Germline V gene lookup returns CDR1 LNHNV and CDR2 YYDKDF (reference sequence). The CDR3 is 14 amino acids. Trimming removed 3 bases at V and 4 bases at J, with 12 bases between. Full variable domain (outside the CDR3, taken from reference TRBV15 and TRBJ1-2): DAMVIQNPRYQVTQFGKPVTLSCSQTLNHNVMYWYQQKSSQAPKLLFHYYDKDFNNEADTPDNFQSRRPNTSFCFLDIRSPGLGDTAMYLCATSSLGTGYGYTFGSGTRLTVV.

The V gene is TRBV15, the J gene TRBJ2-5, with 7 nucleotides matching TRBD1. CDR3 size: 16 residues. The V gene's germline CDR1 is LNHNV and CDR2 YYDKDF (reference sequence). The ends lost 3 bases at V and 2 bases at J; junction bases unmatched: 9. As DNA, the CDR3 is TGTGCCACCAGCAGCCAAGTGACAGGGCTTCAAGAGACCCAGTACTTC. Protein product: CATSSQVTGLQETQYF. Together with reference TRBV15 and TRBJ2-5, the CDR3 gives the full variable domain: DAMVIQNPRYQVTQFGKPVTLSCSQTLNHNVMYWYQQKSSQAPKLLFHYYDKDFNNEADTPDNFQSRRPNTSFCFLDIRSPGLGDTAMYLCATSSQVTGLQETQYFGPGTRLLVL.

The sample holds many counts of this clonotype. The chain links TRBV28 to TRBJ2-7; 10 bases fit TRBD2. The junction had 3 bases not matched to a gene; V was cut back by 4 bases and J by 6 bases. Germline V lookup: CDR1 MDHEN, CDR2 SYDVKM. The CDR3 loop spans 13 amino acids. CDR3 DNA sequence: TGTGCCAGCAGTTCTAGCGGGAGCACCGAGCAGTACTTC. Translated, it gives CASSSSGSTEQYF.

The chain has TRBV29-1 and TRBJ1-1, with a weak D call TRBD1 (6 bases). The CDR3 runs to 15 residues. V was pared by 6 bases and J by 1 base, with 18 bases between. In germline, CDR1 is SQVTM, CDR2 ANQGSEA. The CDR3 region is CSVMTEGVTNTEAFF. The CDR3 coding sequence is TGCAGCGTGATGACAGAGGGGGTTACGAACACTGAAGCTTTCTTT.

This clonotype was recorded once. The chain joins TRBV2 to TRBJ2-5; 9 positions agree with TRBD2. The J segment lost 8 bases and the V segment lost 6 bases, leaving 7 bases of the junction unmatched. Looked up from germline, CDR1 is SNHLY and CDR2 is FYNNEI. The CDR3 has 13 amino acids. The DNA for the CDR3 is TGTGCCAGCAGCGGCGGGAGGGTCAATACCCAGTACTTC. Its translation is CASSGGRVNTQYF.

The rearrangement uses TRBV2 and TRBJ2-2; 8 positions agree with TRBD2. Germline assignment: CDR1 SNHLY and CDR2 FYNNEI. V was pared by 1 base and J by 6 bases, with 7 bases of the junction left unmatched. This CDR3 region has 16 residues. CDR3 sequence: CASSEDTRGGAGELFF. The CDR3 DNA is TGTGCCAGCAGTGAAGACACTCGGGGGGGGGCCGGGGAGCTGTTTTTT.

This clonotype was counted at least ten times. J is TRBJ2-7 and V is TRBV12-3 or TRBV12-4; tentative D call: TRBD1 (5 bases). CDR3 length: 13 residues. Trimming took off 4 bases at V and 6 bases at J, with 13 bases between the two ends. The CDR3, as DNA: TGTGCCAGCAGTTCACGAGACAGCAGCGAGCAGTACTTC. It is translated as CASSSRDSSEQYF.

In its sample, this clonotype was seen many times. This chain connects TRBV14 to TRBJ1-2, with D uncertain. This CDR3 region has 15 residues. Trimming took off 1 base at V and 4 bases at J, with 13 bases between the two ends. The germline V gene encodes CDR1 SGHDN and CDR2 FVKESK. DNA of the CDR3: TGTGCCAGCAGCCAAGTCCCGGGTAGCCTCTATGGCTACACCTTC. Amino acids: CASSQVPGSLYGYTF.

This chain links TRBV27 with TRBJ2-7; 7 nucleotides match TRBD1. V was clipped by 7 bases and J by 4 bases; unmatched bases: 10. The length of the CDR3 is 14 residues. Germline loops: CDR1 MNHEY, CDR2 SMNVEV (reference sequence). CDR3 nucleotide sequence: TGTGCCAGCACCCCCCGTCCGGGACAGTACGAGCAGTACTTC. Residues: CASTPRPGQYEQYF.

This clonotype came up many times. The gene calls are TRBV12-3 or TRBV12-4 and TRBJ2-7, with D tentatively TRBD1 (6 bases). The germline V and J ends were trimmed by 3 bases and 6 bases, with 12 bases remaining between them. CDR3 length: 13 amino acids. The CDR3 bases are TGTGCCAGCAGTTTCGTACAGGGTCGCGAGCAGTACTTC. Residues: CASSFVQGREQYF.

Worth noting for this clonotype: The conserved closing phenylalanine or tryptophan is absent in this CDR3, likely reflecting a read error. The DNA is left out, because the CDR3 cannot be placed on it with certainty; the CDR3 is given as TCRdb lists it. The rearrangement joins TRBV7-9 to TRBJ1-4. Germline V CDR1 and CDR2: SEHNR, FQNEAQ (reference sequence). The CDR3 length is 10 residues, termini included. CDR3 residues: CASSFDRWDY.

The chain couples TRBV4-2 to TRBJ1-2; weak D call: TRBD1 (5 bases). The V and J ends lost 3 bases and 4 bases respectively, with 12 bases between them. Germline assignment: CDR1 LGHNA and CDR2 YNFKEQ. This CDR3 spans 14 amino acids. The CDR3 coding sequence is TGTGCCAGCAGCCACCGGGGCACACTCTATGGCTACACCTTC. As protein: CASSHRGTLYGYTF.

The CDR3 here is CASTRGQGLRHF. In nucleotides, the CDR3 is TGTGCCAGCACCCGGGGACAGGGGCTACGGCATTTT. The chain links TRBV6-6 to TRBJ1-5, with 10 nucleotides matching TRBD1. Looked up from germline, CDR1 is MNHNY and CDR2 is SVGAGI (reference sequence). This CDR3 contains 12 residues. Germline trimming cut 7 bases from V and 15 bases from J; bases unmatched to any gene: 9.

Notes on this clonotype: Relative to the germline gene, one junction end is altered; a read error may explain this. The chain combines TRBV7-2 with TRBJ2-5, with D perhaps being TRBD1 or TRBD2 (5 bases each). The CDR3 contains 14 residues. The germline V gene encodes CDR1 SGHTA and CDR2 FQGNSA. The DNA of the CDR3 is TGTGCCAGCAGCCTTTCGAGGGGCGCGGAGACCCAGTGCTTC. This sequence encodes CASSLSRGAETQCF.

This clonotype was seen many times. This CDR3 is CSAREYGSGTQYF. The DNA of the CDR3 is TGCAGTGCTAGAGAATATGGTAGCGGGACCCAGTACTTC. The gene calls are TRBV20-1 and TRBJ2-5, with a tentative D call TRBD2 (6 bases). With 0 bases removed from V and 7 bases from J, the gap between germline ends came to 12 bases. Germline lookup yields CDR1 DFQATT and CDR2 SNEGSKA (reference sequence). CDR3 length: 13 amino acids.

This clonotype came up many times. The gene calls are TRBV20-1 and TRBJ1-2; weak D call: TRBD1 (6 bases). The V and J ends lost 1 base and 3 bases respectively, with 18 bases between them. The CDR3 length is 16 residues. Germline CDR1 reads DFQATT; CDR2 reads SNEGSKA (reference sequence). CDR3 nucleotide sequence: TGCAGTGCTAGAGCATTGGGGGCAGGATGGGACTATGGCTACACCTTC. This gives the protein CSARALGAGWDYGYTF.

This clonotype has a count of ten or more. This sequence joins TRBV6-5 and TRBJ1-1, with D maybe TRBD1 (5 bases). V was clipped by 7 bases and J by 6 bases, with 12 bases between them. Germline loops: CDR1 MNHEY, CDR2 SVGAGI. The CDR3 is made up of 12 amino acids. The CDR3 loop reads CASTRGDAEAFF. The CDR3 DNA is TGTGCCAGCACCCGGGGGGACGCTGAAGCTTTCTTT.

The chain uses TRBV10-2 and TRBJ1-1; no clear D. This CDR3 is built from 13 residues. The V and J ends lost 8 bases and 4 bases respectively, with 14 bases between them. CDR1 and CDR2 from the germline V gene are WSHSY and SAAADI. The CDR3 DNA sequence: TGCGCCAGCTTGGGTCTGTCGGCCACTGAAGCTTTCTTT. Protein sequence: CASLGLSATEAFF.

This clonotype was seen many times. V is TRBV20-1 and J is TRBJ2-7; TRBD1 or TRBD2 may be the D gene (6 bases each). Germline V gene lookup returns CDR1 DFQATT and CDR2 SNEGSKA (reference sequence). This CDR3 is built from 14 residues. In nucleotides, the CDR3 is TGCAGCGGGGGCAGGGGTTCCCTATCCTACGAGCAGTACTTC. This sequence encodes CSGGRGSLSYEQYF.

The table lists this clonotype with a few counts. At one end, the junction sequence differs from germline, possibly due to a read error. This sequence joins TRBV7-2 and TRBJ2-7; D not certain. The CDR3 spans 13 residues. Germline CDR1 and CDR2: SGHTA and FQGNSA. In DNA, the CDR3 is TGCGCCAGCAGCCAATGGGGATCCTACGAGCAGTACTTC. Its translation is CASSQWGSYEQYF.

This clonotype was detected many times. The V gene is TRBV7-9, the J gene TRBJ2-7, with 8 bases that match TRBD1. Germline lookup yields CDR1 SEHNR and CDR2 FQNEAQ (reference sequence). The CDR3 contains 15 residues. V lost 4 bases and J lost 4; bases outside the gene matches: 9. The chain's CDR3 is CASSSTRQGTYEQYF. CDR3 nucleotide sequence: TGTGCCAGCAGCTCGACTAGACAGGGGACGTACGAGCAGTACTTC. Full variable domain (remainder filled in from reference TRBV7-9 and TRBJ2-7): DTGVSQNPRHKITKRGQNVTFRCDPISEHNRLYWYRQTLGQGPEFLTYFQNEAQLEKSRLLSDRFSAERPKGSFSTLEIQRTEQGDSAMYLCASSSTRQGTYEQYFGPGTRLTVT.

The chain uses TRBV2 and TRBJ1-6, with TRBD1 matching 10 bases. V lost 6 bases, J lost 16 bases, and 12 bases stayed unmatched. Per germline, CDR1 SNHLY and CDR2 FYNNEI. CDR3 length: 14 residues. CDR3: CASRGGQGSGTLHF. CDR3 sequence (DNA): TGTGCCAGCAGGGGGGGACAGGGGTCGGGGACTCTCCACTTT.

CDR3 DNA sequence: TGTGCCATCAGTGACAGGGGAGCCAACCGCTATGGCTACACCTTC. As protein: CAISDRGANRYGYTF. This chain connects TRBV15 to TRBJ1-2, with 8 bases aligning to TRBD1. The J segment lost 4 bases and the V segment lost 10 bases, leaving 14 bases of the junction unmatched. CDR3 length: 15 residues. Looked up from germline, CDR1 is LNHNV and CDR2 is YYDKDF (reference sequence).

The chain couples TRBV20-1 to TRBJ2-1; D uncertain. Per the germline V gene, CDR1 is DFQATT and CDR2 is SNEGSKA (reference sequence). There are 13 residues in the CDR3. V was cut by 3 bases and J by 8 bases, with 14 bases left in between. CDR3 nucleotides: TGCAGTGCTAGTATTGGAGTTGGGCATGAGCAGTTCTTC. It yields the protein CSASIGVGHEQFF.

The chain recombines TRBV29-1 with TRBJ1-2; tentative D call: TRBD1 (5 bases). CDR1 SQVTM and CDR2 ANQGSEA come from the germline V gene. Trimming cost V 8 bases and J 5 bases, with 12 bases left between them. The CDR3 contains 11 residues. The CDR3 DNA reads as TGCAGCTTTGGGGGGTCTTATGGCTACACCTTC. Encoded protein: CSFGGSYGYTF.